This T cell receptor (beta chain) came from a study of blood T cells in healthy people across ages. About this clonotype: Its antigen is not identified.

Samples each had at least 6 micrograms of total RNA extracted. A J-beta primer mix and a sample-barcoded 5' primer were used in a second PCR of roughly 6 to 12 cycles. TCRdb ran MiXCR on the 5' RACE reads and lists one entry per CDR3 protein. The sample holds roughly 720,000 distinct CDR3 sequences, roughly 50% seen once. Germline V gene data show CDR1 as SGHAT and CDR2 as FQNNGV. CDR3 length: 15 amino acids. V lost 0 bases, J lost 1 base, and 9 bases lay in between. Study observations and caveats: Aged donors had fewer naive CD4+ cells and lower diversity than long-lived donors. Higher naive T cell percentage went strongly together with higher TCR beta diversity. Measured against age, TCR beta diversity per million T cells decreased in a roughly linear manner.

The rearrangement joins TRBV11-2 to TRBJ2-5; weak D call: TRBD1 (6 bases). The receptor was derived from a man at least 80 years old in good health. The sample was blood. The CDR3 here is CASSLEGRGQETQYF. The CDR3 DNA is TGTGCCAGCAGCTTAGAGGGCAGGGGCCAAGAGACCCAGTACTTC.